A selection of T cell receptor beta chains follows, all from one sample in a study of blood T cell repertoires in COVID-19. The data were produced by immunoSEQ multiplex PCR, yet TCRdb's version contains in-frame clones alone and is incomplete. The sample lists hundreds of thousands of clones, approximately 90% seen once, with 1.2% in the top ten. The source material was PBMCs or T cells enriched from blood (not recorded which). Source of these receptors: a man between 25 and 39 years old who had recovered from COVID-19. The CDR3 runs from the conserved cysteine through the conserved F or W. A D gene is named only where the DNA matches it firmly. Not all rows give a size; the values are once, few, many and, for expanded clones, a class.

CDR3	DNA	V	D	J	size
CASSRPDRVHTEAFF	TGTGCCAGTAGCAGACCCGACAGGGTTCATACTGAAGCTTTCTTT	TRBV19	TRBD1	TRBJ1-1	few
CASSGLGNEQFF	TGTGCCAGCAGCGGGCTTGGCAATGAGCAGTTCTTC	TRBV9	NA	TRBJ2-1	once
CASSQLPGQTYEQYF	TGCGCCAGCAGCCAACTACCGGGACAAACCTACGAGCAGTACTTC	TRBV4-1	NA	TRBJ2-7	NA
CASSVSRGPIAGDLYNEQFF	TGTGCCAGCAGCGTAAGTAGGGGGCCGATAGCGGGAGATCTATACAATGAGCAGTTCTTC	TRBV9	TRBD2	TRBJ2-1	NA
CASSPMSSYEQYF	TGTGCCAGCTCTCCTATGAGCTCCTACGAGCAGTACTTC	TRBV18	NA	TRBJ2-7	NA
CASRRSSSGNTIYF	TGCGCCAGCAGAAGATCGAGCTCTGGAAACACCATATATTTT	TRBV5-1	NA	TRBJ1-3	NA
CASSLSETGRYEQYF	TGTGCCAGCAGCTTATCTGAGACAGGACGCTACGAGCAGTACTTC	TRBV7-8	NA	TRBJ2-7	NA
CATSVSGRRGTGELFF	TGTGCCACCAGTGTGTCAGGGAGGCGGGGCACCGGGGAGCTGTTTTTT	TRBV24-1	NA	TRBJ2-2	NA
CASSQTGLAGKEDTGELFF	TGTGCCAGCAGCCAGACGGGACTAGCGGGGAAGGAGGACACCGGGGAGCTGTTTTTT	TRBV7-7	TRBD2	TRBJ2-2	NA
CASSREPGHPNYGYTF	TGTGCCAGCAGCCGTGAACCGGGACATCCGAACTATGGCTACACCTTC	TRBV6-2/TRBV6-3	NA	TRBJ1-2	NA
CASSNPGSNQPQHF	TGTGCCAGCAGCAATCCAGGGAGCAATCAGCCCCAGCATTTT	TRBV28	NA	TRBJ1-5	NA
CASKSSGMNTGELFF	TGTGCCAGTAAGTCTAGCGGGATGAACACCGGGGAGCTGTTTTTT	TRBV19	TRBD2	TRBJ2-2	NA
CASSLRGASGSLIPDTQYF	TGTGCCAGCAGCTTAAGGGGGGCTAGCGGGAGTTTAATCCCAGATACGCAGTATTTT	TRBV7-2	TRBD2	TRBJ2-3	NA
CASSLQGLRNQPQHF	TGCGCCAGCAGCTTACAGGGGCTACGCAATCAGCCCCAGCATTTT	TRBV5-1	TRBD1	TRBJ1-5	few
CASRTGGPYGYTF	TGTGCCAGCAGGACAGGGGGCCCCTATGGCTACACCTTC	TRBV27	TRBD1	TRBJ1-2	few
CASSLVGGNEQFF	TGTGCCAGCAGCTTGGTGGGAGGCAATGAGCAGTTCTTC	TRBV5-8	NA	TRBJ2-1	NA
CASSYSFISRRSYEQYF	TGTGCCAGCAGTTACTCGTTCATTAGCCGACGCTCCTACGAGCAGTACTTC	TRBV6-2/TRBV6-3	NA	TRBJ2-7	NA
CASSRDSRGYTF	TGTGCCAGCAGCCGGGACTCCAGGGGCTACACCTTC	TRBV6-2/TRBV6-3	NA	TRBJ1-2	NA
CASSSINRVGFTEAFF	TGTGCCAGCAGTTCTATCAACAGGGTTGGATTCACTGAAGCTTTCTTT	TRBV28	NA	TRBJ1-1	NA